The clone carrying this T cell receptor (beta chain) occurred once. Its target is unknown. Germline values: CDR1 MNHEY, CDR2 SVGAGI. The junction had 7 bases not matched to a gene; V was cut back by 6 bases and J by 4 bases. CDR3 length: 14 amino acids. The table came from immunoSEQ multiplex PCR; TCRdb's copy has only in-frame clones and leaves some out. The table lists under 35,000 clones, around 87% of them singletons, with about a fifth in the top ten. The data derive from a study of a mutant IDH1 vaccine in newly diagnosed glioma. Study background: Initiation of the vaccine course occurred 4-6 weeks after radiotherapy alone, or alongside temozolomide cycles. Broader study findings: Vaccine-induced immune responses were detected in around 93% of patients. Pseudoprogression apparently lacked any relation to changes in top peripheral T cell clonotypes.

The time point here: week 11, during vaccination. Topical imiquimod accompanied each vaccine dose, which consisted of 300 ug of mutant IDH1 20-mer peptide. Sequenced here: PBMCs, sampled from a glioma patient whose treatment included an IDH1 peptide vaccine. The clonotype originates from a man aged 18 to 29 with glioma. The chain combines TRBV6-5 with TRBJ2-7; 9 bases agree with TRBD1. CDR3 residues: CASRHRDRAYEQYF. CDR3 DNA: TGTGCCAGCAGACACCGGGACAGGGCTTACGAGCAGTACTTC.